This TCR beta chain appears in the sequencing data of a study of T cell responses to AZD1222 COVID-19 vaccine. CDR1 and CDR2 (germline): SGHDN, FVKESK. The CDR3 has 13 residues. The V and J ends lost 1 base and 7 bases respectively, with 11 bases between them. Sequencing was performed with immunoSEQ multiplex PCR; in TCRdb, only in-frame clones are kept and a portion is missing. Of approximately 61,000 clones in the sample, 81% were seen once. The receptor comes from an adult who received the AZD1222 COVID-19 vaccine. The chain couples TRBV14 to TRBJ2-7, with D possibly matching TRBD1 (6 bases). This specimen consisted of peripheral blood, obtained 28 days after the second AZD1222 dose. The CDR3 region is CASSQVRGREQYF. As DNA, the CDR3 is TGTGCCAGCAGCCAAGTCAGGGGACGGGAGCAGTACTTC.